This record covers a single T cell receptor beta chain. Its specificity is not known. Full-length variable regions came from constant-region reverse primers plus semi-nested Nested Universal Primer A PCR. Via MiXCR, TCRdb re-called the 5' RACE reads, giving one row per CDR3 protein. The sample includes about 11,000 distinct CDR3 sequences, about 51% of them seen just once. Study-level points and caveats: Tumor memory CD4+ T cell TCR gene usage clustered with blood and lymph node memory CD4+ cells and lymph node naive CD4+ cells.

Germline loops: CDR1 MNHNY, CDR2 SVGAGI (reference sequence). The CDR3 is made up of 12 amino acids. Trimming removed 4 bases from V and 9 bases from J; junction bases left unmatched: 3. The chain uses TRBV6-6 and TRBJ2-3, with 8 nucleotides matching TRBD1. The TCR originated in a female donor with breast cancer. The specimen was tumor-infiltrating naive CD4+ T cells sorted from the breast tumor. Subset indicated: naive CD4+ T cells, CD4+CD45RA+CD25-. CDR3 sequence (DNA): TGTGCCAGCAGTTTCGACAGGGGCACGCAGTATTTT. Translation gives CASSFDRGTQYF.